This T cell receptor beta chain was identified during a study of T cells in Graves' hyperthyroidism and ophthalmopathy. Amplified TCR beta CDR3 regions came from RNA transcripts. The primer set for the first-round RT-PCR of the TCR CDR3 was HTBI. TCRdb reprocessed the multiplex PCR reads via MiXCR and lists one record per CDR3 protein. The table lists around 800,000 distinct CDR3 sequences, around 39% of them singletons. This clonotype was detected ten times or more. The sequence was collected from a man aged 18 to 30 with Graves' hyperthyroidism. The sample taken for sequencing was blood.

CDR3 sequence: CSATTSANTGELFF. CDR3 in DNA: TGCAGTGCCACGACTAGCGCGAACACCGGGGAGCTGTTTTTT. The V and J genes are TRBV20-1 and TRBJ2-2; the match to TRBD2 covers 8 bases. This CDR3 is 14 amino acids long. Trimming at V came to 6 bases and at J to 0 bases, leaving 3 bases not matched to a gene. Germline values: CDR1 DFQATT, CDR2 SNEGSKA (reference sequence).